The clone carrying this TCR beta chain has at least ten counts. Library construction for TCR beta used iRepertoire HTBI primers and Arm-PCR of CDR3 regions. TCRdb re-derived calls from the multiplex PCR reads in MiXCR, one entry per CDR3 protein. Here the sample spans approximately 400,000 distinct CDR3 sequences, 12% being singletons. These data come from a study of regulatory T cells in long-lasting Graves disease. Time point denoted: newly diagnosed GD, antithyroid drugs for less than 3 months. After RNA was extracted from PBMCs, the TCR library was made from it. This CDR3 is built from 15 residues. The V and J ends lost 0 bases and 3 bases, in that order; junction bases with no gene match: 1. Germline V lookup: CDR1 LGHNA, CDR2 YNFKEQ. These data were likewise used in another study, on T cells in Graves' hyperthyroidism and ophthalmopathy. From that paper: Every diagnosis used clinical symptoms, serum thyroxine and TRAb, thyroid ultrasound and orbital computed tomography.

This clonotype was sampled from a woman aged 18-35 years with Graves disease. The rearrangement uses TRBV4-2 and TRBJ2-2, with TRBD1 matching 7 bases. The material sequenced was peripheral blood mononuclear cells (PBMCs), taken at new diagnosis, from a patient treated with antithyroid drugs. The CDR3 nucleotides read TGTGCCAGCAGCCAAGAGGGACAGCACACCGGGGAGCTGTTTTTT. It translates to CASSQEGQHTGELFF.